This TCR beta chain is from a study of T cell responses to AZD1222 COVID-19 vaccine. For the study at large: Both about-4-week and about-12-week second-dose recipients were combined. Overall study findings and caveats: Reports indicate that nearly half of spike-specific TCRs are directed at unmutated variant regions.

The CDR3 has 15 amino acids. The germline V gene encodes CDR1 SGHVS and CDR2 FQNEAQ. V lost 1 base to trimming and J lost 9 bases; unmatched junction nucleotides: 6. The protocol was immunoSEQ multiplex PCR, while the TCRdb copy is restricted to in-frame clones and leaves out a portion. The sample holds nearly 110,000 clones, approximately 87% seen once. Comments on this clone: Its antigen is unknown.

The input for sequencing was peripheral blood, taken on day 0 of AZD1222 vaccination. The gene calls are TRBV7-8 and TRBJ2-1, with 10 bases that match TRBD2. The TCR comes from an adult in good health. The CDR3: CASSLGASGRFEQFF. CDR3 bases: TGTGCCAGCAGCTTAGGCGCTAGCGGGAGATTTGAGCAGTTCTTC.